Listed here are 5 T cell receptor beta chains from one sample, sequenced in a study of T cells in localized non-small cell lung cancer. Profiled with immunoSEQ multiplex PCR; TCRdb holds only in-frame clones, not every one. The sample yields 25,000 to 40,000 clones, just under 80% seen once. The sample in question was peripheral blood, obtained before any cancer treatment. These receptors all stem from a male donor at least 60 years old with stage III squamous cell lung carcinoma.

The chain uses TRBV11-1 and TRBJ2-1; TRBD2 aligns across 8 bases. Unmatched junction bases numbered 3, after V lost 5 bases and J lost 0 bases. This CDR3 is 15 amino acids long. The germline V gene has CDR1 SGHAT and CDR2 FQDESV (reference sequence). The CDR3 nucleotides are TGTGCCAGCAGCCCAGCGGGAGCCTCCTACAATGAGCAGTTCTTC. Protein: CASSPAGASYNEQFF.

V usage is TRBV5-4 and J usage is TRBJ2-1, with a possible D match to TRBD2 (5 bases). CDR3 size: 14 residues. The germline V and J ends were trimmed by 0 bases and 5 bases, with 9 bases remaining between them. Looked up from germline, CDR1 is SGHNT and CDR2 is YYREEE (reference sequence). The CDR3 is CASSLAGNNNEQFF. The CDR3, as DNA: TGTGCCAGCAGCTTGGCCGGGAATAACAATGAGCAGTTCTTC.

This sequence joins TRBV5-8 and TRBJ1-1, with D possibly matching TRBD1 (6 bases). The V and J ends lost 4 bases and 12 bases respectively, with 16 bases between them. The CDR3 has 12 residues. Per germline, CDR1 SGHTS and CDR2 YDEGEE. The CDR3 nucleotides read TGTGCCAGCAGCCCAAACCAGGGGCTGTCTTTCTTT. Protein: CASSPNQGLSFF.

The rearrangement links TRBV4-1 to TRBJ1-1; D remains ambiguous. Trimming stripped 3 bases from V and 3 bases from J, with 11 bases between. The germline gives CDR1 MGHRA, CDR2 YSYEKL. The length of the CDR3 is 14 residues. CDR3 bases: TGCGCCAGCAGCCAGGTTCCTAGGGACACTGAAGCTTTCTTT. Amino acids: CASSQVPRDTEAFF.

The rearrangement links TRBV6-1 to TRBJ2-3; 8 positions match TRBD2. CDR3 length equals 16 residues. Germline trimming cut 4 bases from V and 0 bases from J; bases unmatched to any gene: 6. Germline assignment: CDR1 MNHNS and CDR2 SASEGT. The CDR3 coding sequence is TGTGCCAGCAGTGGACTAGCGCCGTTTAGCACAGATACGCAGTATTTT. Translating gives CASSGLAPFSTDTQYF.